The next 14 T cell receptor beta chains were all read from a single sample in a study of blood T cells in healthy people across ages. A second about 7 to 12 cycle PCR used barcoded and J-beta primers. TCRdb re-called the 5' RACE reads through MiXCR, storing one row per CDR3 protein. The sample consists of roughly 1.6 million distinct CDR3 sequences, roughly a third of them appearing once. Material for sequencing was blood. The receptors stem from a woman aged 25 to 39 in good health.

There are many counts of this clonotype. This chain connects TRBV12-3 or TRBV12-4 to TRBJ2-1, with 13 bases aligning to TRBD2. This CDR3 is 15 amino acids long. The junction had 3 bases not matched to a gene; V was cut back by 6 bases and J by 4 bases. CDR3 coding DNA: TGTGCCAGCAGGAGGACTAGCGGGAGTTACAATGAGCAGTTCTTC. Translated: CASRRTSGSYNEQFF.

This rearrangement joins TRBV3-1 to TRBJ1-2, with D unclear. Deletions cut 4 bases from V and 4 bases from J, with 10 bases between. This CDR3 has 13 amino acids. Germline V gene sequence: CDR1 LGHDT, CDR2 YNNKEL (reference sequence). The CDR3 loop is CASSPRLGYGYTF. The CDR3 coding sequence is TGTGCCAGCAGCCCCCGCCTGGGCTATGGCTACACCTTC.

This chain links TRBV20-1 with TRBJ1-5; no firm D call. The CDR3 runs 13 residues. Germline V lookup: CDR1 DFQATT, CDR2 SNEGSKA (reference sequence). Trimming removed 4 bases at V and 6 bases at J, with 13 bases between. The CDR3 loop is CSATRAPSQPQHF. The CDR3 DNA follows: TGCAGTGCTACCCGAGCCCCTTCTCAGCCCCAGCATTTT.

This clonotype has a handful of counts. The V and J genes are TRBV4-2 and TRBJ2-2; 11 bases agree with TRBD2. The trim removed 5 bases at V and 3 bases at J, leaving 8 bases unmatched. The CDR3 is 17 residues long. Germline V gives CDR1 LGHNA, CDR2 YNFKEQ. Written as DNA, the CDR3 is TGTGCCAGCAGCTCGGGGACTAGCGGCTATCACACCGGGGAGCTGTTTTTT. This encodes CASSSGTSGYHTGELFF.

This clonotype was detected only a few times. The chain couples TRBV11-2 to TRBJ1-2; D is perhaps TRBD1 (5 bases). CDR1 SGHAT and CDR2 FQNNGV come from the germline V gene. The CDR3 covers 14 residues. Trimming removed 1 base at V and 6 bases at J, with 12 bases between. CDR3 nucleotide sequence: TGTGCCAGCAGCTTAGCTGCAGGGTACGATGGCTACACCTTC. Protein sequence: CASSLAAGYDGYTF.

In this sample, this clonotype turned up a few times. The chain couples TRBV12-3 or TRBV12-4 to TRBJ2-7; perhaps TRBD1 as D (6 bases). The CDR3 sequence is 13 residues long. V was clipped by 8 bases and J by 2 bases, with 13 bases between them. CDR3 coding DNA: TGTGCCAGCCGCTCCGGGACAACCTACGAGCAGTACTTC. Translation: CASRSGTTYEQYF.

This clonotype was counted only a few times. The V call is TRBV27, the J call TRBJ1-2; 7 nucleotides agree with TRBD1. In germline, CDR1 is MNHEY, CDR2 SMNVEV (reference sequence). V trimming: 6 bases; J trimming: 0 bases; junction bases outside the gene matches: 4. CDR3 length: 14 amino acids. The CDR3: CASRMTGPNYGYTF. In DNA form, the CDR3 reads TGTGCCAGCAGGATGACAGGGCCTAACTATGGCTACACCTTC.

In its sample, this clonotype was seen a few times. DNA for the CDR3: TGCAGCGTTGAAGTGAGTCCAGCTACGCAGTATTTT. Its translation is CSVEVSPATQYF. The chain joins TRBV29-1 to TRBJ2-3; D gene ambiguous. The length of the CDR3 is 12 residues. Germline V gene sequence: CDR1 SQVTM, CDR2 ANQGSEA. Trimming cost V 1 base and J 8 bases, with 10 bases left between them.

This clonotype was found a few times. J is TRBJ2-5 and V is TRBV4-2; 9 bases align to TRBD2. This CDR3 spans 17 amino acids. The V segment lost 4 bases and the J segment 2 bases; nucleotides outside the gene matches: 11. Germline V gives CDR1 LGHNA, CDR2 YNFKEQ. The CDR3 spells CASSPIVGGGGQETQYF. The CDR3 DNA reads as TGTGCCAGCAGCCCGATCGTAGGCGGGGGGGGTCAAGAGACCCAGTACTTC.

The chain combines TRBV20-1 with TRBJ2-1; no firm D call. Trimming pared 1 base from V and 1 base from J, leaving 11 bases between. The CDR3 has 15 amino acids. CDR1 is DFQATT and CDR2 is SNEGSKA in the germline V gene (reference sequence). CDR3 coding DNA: TGCAGTGCTAGAGTATTCCCGAGGTCCTACAATGAGCAGTTCTTC. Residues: CSARVFPRSYNEQFF.

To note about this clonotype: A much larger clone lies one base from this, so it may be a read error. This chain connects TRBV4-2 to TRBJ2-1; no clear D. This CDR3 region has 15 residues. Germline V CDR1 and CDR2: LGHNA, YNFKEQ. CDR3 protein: CASSWTESSYNERFF. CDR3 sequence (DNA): TGTGCCAGCAGCTGGACGGAGAGCTCCTACAATGAGCGGTTCTTC.

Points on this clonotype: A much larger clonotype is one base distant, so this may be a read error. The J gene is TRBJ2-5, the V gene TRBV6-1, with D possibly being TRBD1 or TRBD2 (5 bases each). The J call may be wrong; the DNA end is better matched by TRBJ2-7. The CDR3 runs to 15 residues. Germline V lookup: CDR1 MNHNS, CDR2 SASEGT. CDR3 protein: CASSDHRDGYYEQYF. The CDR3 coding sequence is TGTGCCAGCAGTGACCACCGGGACGGATACTACGAGCAGTACTTC.

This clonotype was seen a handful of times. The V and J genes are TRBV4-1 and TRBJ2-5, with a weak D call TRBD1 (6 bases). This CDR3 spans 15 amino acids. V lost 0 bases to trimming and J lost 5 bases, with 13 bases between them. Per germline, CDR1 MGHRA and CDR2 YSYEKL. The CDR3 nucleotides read TGCGCCAGCAGCCAAGAACCCAGTAGGGGGGAGACCCAGTACTTC. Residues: CASSQEPSRGETQYF.

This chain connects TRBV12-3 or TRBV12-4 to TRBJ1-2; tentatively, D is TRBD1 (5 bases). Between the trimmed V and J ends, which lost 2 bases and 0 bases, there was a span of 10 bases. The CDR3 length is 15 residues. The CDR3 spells CASSLRDGTNYGYTF. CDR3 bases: TGTGCCAGCAGTTTACGGGACGGAACTAACTATGGCTACACCTTC.